A selection of T cell receptor beta chains follows, all from one sample in a study of human T cells and chemical hapten exposure. A single record per CDR3 protein comes from TCRdb applying MiXCR to the RACE reads. The table lists 380,000 or so distinct CDR3 sequences, around 5.5% of them singletons. Source: whole blood, taken in connection with sensitization to the hapten diphenylcyclopropenone (DPC). These receptors were collected from a woman aged 18-35 years with alopecia areata. Some clones in this sample may be carry-over from other donors' samples. The CDR3 runs from the conserved cysteine through the conserved F or W. A D gene is named only where the DNA matches it firmly. Only part of the rows carry a size: once, few, many, or a class if the clone is expanded.

cdr3_length j_call d_call clone_size v_call cdr3_nt cdr3_aa
13 TRBJ1-6 . few TRBV12-3/TRBV12-4 TGTGCCAGCAGAGGACGGCGGTTTTCACCCCTCCACTTT CASRGRRFSPLHF
14 TRBJ2-2 . . TRBV2 TGTGCCACTAAAGAGGGACTTTCTGGGGGGGAGCTGTTTTTT CATKEGLSGGELFF
13 TRBJ2-5 . . TRBV7-9 TGTGCCAGCAGCTCGGACCGGCTAGAGACCCAGTACTTC CASSSDRLETQYF
15 TRBJ1-2 . few TRBV7-8 TGTGCCAGCAGCTTAGCGCTTCAGGATAACTATGGCTACACCTTC CASSLALQDNYGYTF
14 TRBJ1-4 . many TRBV5-6 TGTGCCAGCAGCCACCGTTGGGGGAATGAAAAACTGTTTTTT CASSHRWGNEKLFF
16 TRBJ2-3 TRBD1 many TRBV28 TGTGCCAGCAGTTTGTCCGGGACAGGGGGCGCAGATACGCAGTATTTT CASSLSGTGGADTQYF
15 TRBJ2-2 TRBD2 few TRBV4-3 TGCGCCAGCGCTGGGCTAGCGGGGGGGCCTGGGGAGCTGTTTTTT CASAGLAGGPGELFF
14 TRBJ1-1 TRBD1 once TRBV7-9 TGTGCCAGCAGCTCCCTAGACAGGGGTACTGAAGCTTTCTTT CASSSLDRGTEAFF
16 TRBJ1-5 . . TRBV7-8 TGTGCCAGCAGCCCAAGTCGGGGGGCATCAAATCAGCCCCAGCATTTT CASSPSRGASNQPQHF
15 TRBJ1-3 . few TRBV21-1 TGTGCCAGCAGCAGAGGGGGGGAAATTGGAAACACCATATATTTT CASSRGGEIGNTIYF
14 TRBJ1-5 . . TRBV12-3/TRBV12-4 TGTGCCAGCAGTTTAGCAGGGTTAAATCAGCCCCAGCATTTT CASSLAGLNQPQHF
15 TRBJ2-3 TRBD1 . TRBV2 TGTGCCAGCAGGGGACAGGGTCTTAGCACAGATACGCAGTATTTT CASRGQGLSTDTQYF
14 TRBJ2-1 TRBD1 few TRBV6-5 TGTGCCAGCAGTTTTAAGACAGGGAGAGATGAGCAGTTCTTC CASSFKTGRDEQFF
19 TRBJ2-6 . . TRBV7-9 TGTGCCAGCAGCTTAGTTTCCAGGCTTCCTGTCTCTGGGGCCAACGTCCTGACTTTC CASSLVSRLPVSGANVLTF
17 TRBJ1-1 . few TRBV19 TGTGCCAGTCAACTTACTTCGGGGGGAAGAATGAACACTGAAGCTTTCTTT CASQLTSGGRMNTEAFF
18 TRBJ2-1 TRBD2 few TRBV29-1 TGCAGCGTTGGGGTAGCGGGGGGGCCGTTGCCCCCCTACAATGAGCAGTTCTTC CSVGVAGGPLPPYNEQFF
15 TRBJ2-3 TRBD1 few TRBV20-1 TGCAGTGCTCTAAGTAGTGACAGGGCAACAGATACGCAGTATTTT CSALSSDRATDTQYF
11 TRBJ2-7 . many TRBV20-1 TGCAGTGCTAGTACGGGTTACGAGCAGTACTTC CSASTGYEQYF
19 TRBJ1-5 TRBD1 few TRBV5-1 TGCGCCAGCAGCAGGGGACAGGGGAACAGCACGGGCGGCAATCAGCCCCAGCATTTT CASSRGQGNSTGGNQPQHF
15 TRBJ1-5 TRBD1 . TRBV6-6 TGTGCCAGCAGCCAGGGACAGAATAGCAATCAGCCCCAGCATTTT CASSQGQNSNQPQHF
15 TRBJ1-2 . many TRBV27 TGTGCCAGCAGGGCCCCGGGACCCAGAGACTATGGCTACACCTTC CASRAPGPRDYGYTF
15 TRBJ1-3 . . TRBV4-1 TGCGCCAGCAGCCAAGACGATGGAGGGTCCAACACCATATATTTT CASSQDDGGSNTIYF
12 TRBJ2-1 . . TRBV2 TGTGCCAGCAGTTACACGCCCAATGAGCAGTTCTTC CASSYTPNEQFF
15 TRBJ1-1 TRBD1 . TRBV7-8 TGTGCCAGCAGCTTAATGGGACAGGGAACCACTGAAGCTTTCTTT CASSLMGQGTTEAFF
20 TRBJ1-2 . . TRBV21-1 TGTGCCAGCAGCAAACAAAGGGTCCCGGGACAGGGTCCCTGGCCCTATGGCTACACCTTC CASSKQRVPGQGPWPYGYTF
15 TRBJ2-2 TRBD1 . TRBV7-9 TGTGCCCCCACCCGGGCAGGGGGGAACACCGGGGAGCTGTTTTTT CAPTRAGGNTGELFF
14 TRBJ2-6 . few TRBV15 TGTGCCACCAGTGCAATTGCTGGGGCCAACGTCCTGACTTTC CATSAIAGANVLTF
13 TRBJ2-7 TRBD2 many TRBV20-1 TGCAGTGCTGAGGGACTAGAACGCTACGAGCAGTACTTC CSAEGLERYEQYF
14 TRBJ2-3 TRBD1 few TRBV5-1 TGCGCCAGCAGCCCGGGACAGGAGACAGATACGCAGTATTTT CASSPGQETDTQYF
14 TRBJ2-5 . many TRBV11-1 TGTGCCAGCAGCTTAAAACGGGAACAAGAGACCCAGTACTTC CASSLKREQETQYF
13 TRBJ2-5 . few TRBV18 TGTGCCAGCTCACCCACAGCTGAAGAGACCCAGTACTTC CASSPTAEETQYF
11 TRBJ1-1 TRBD1 . TRBV2 TGTGCCATCCGGGACAGACGCCTTGCTTTCTTT CAIRDRRLAFF
12 TRBJ2-1 . few TRBV7-2 TGTGCCAGCAGCCCCTCCAGGGATGAGCAGTTCTTC CASSPSRDEQFF
14 TRBJ1-2 . . TRBV13 TGTGCCAGCAGCTCCGCCGGCAGGGTAGATGGCTACACCTTC CASSSAGRVDGYTF
17 TRBJ2-5 TRBD2 many TRBV5-1 TGCGCCAGCAGCTTGCAATTACTAGCGGGGGCCGCGGAGACCCAGTACTTC CASSLQLLAGAAETQYF
16 TRBJ2-1 TRBD2 few TRBV20-1 TGCAGTGCCCGTTCACCGGGACTATCTTACGACAATGAGCAGTTCTTC CSARSPGLSYDNEQFF